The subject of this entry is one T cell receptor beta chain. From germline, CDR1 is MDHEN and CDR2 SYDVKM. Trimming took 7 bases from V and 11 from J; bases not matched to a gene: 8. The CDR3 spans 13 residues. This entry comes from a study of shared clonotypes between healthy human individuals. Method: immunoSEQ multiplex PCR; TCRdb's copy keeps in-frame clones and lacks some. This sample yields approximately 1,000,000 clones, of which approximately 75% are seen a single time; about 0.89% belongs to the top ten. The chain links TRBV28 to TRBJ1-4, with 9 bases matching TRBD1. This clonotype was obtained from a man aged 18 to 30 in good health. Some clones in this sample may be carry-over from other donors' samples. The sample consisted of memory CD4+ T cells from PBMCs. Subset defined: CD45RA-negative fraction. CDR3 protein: CASKGTGYRKLFF. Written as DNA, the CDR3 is TGTGCCAGCAAAGGGACAGGGTATCGGAAACTGTTTTTT. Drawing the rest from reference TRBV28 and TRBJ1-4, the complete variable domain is DVKVTQSSRYLVKRTGEKVFLECVQDMDHENMFWYRQDPGLGLRLIYFSYDVKMKEKGDIPEGYSVSREKKERFSLILESASTNQTSMYLCASKGTGYRKLFFGSGTQLSVL.